The entry below describes one TCR beta chain. The assay was immunoSEQ multiplex PCR, and TCRdb's table has in-frame clones only and misses some. The table records 140,000 to 150,000 clones, over 70% of them present only once. The data stem from a study of blood T cell repertoires in COVID-19. Study overall: Sample material is recorded as cDNA or gDNA derived from T cells, B-cell-depleted T cells, or PBMCs.

The CDR3 extends over 15 amino acids. The V and J ends lost 7 bases and 4 bases respectively, with 20 bases between them. The V gene's germline CDR1 is SQVTM and CDR2 ANQGSEA. The V call is TRBV29-1, the J call TRBJ2-4; TRBD2 is a possible D gene (6 bases). Sequenced sample: peripheral blood. This TCR was sampled from a man older than 75 with acute or convalescent COVID-19. As DNA, the CDR3 is TGCAGCGCCTCCCCGATGCAGGAGGGGAAAAACATTCAGTACTTC. Its translation is CSASPMQEGKNIQYF.